This T cell receptor beta chain derives from a study of patients and donors after allogeneic stem cell transplantation (dated by TCRdb to the early 2020s). A few counts support this clonotype. The target of this receptor is not known. The input lacks base qualities; no much larger clone sits a single base away. The library relied on RT-PCR. The instrument given in TCRdb is NextSeq 550. Using fastp at Q25 and MiXCR, TCRdb reprocessed the public reads and kept productive beta chains. A single entry per CDR3 protein holds the most common genes and DNA from its merged rows. This sample has under 200,000 distinct CDR3 sequences in its table, and around 30% of those were observed once. In total, the top ten clones hold around 3.2% of the sample. This sequence originates from a human donor who was either an allogeneic HSCT recipient or a stem cell or donor lymphocyte infusion donor (not recorded which). It is not recorded whose cells these are; they may come from a transplant donor. Sequences were obtained from blood, either unsorted or a sorted T cell fraction (not recorded which).

This receptor has the CDR3 CASSLEGPNTEAFF. The DNA reads as follows: TGTGCCAGCAGCTTAGAGGGGCCGAACACTGAAGCTTTCTTT. The chain joins TRBV7-2 to TRBJ1-1, with a tentative D gene TRBD1 over 5 matching bases. CDR1 and CDR2 (SGHTA, FQGNSA) derive from the germline V gene. V drops 1 base and J drops 1 base, leaving 7 bases in between. The CDR3, from cysteine to phenylalanine, totals 14 residues. Only the CDR3 part of the read is kept: 42 bases, read in frame from the first base. Outside the CDR3, residues come from the reference TRBV7-2 and TRBJ1-1 proteins, so the full variable domain is: GAGVSQSPSNKVTEKGKDVELRCDPISGHTALYWYRQSLGQGLEFLIYFQGNSAPDKSGLPSDRFSAERTGGSVSTLTIQRTQQEDSAVYLCASSLEGPNTEAFFGQGTRLTVV.